Sequencing of this T cell receptor beta chain was carried out in a study of cytomegalovirus exposure and HLA in healthy donors. The PCR contained 60 Vbeta and 13 Jbeta primers. The table came from immunoSEQ multiplex PCR; TCRdb's copy has only in-frame clones and leaves some out. The repertoire includes 150,000 to 200,000 clones, more than 70% of them detected once, and 1.1% sits in the top ten. V gave up 1 base and J gave up 8 bases, with 12 bases separating them. Looked up from germline, CDR1 is MNHNS and CDR2 is SASEGT. The CDR3 runs to 15 residues. This receptor was identified in a middle-aged woman in good health and CMV-seronegative. The chain uses TRBV6-1 and TRBJ1-6; D gene unclear. Input material: PBMCs. The CDR3 sequence: CASSEVPMEDSPLHF. Here the CDR3 DNA reads TGTGCCAGCAGTGAAGTCCCAATGGAGGATTCACCCCTCCACTTT.